This T cell receptor (beta chain) was found in a study of cytomegalovirus exposure and HLA in healthy donors. Study-level results: Most TCR sequences showed up rarely, but some public TCRs showed up in many donors.

The CDR3 sequence is 16 residues long. CDR1 and CDR2 (germline): ENHRY, SYGVKD. For this clone: Its matching antigen is unknown. One junction end does not reproduce the germline sequence, and a read error may be involved.

PCR involved 60 Vbeta and 13 Jbeta primers. Assay: immunoSEQ multiplex PCR; the TCRdb copy retains only in-frame clones and omits some. This table has 200,000 to 250,000 clones, 65% to 85% appearing once. The TCR sequence derives from a boy aged 2 to 10 in good health and CMV-seronegative. The J gene is TRBJ2-3, the V gene TRBV10-3; 7 bases align to TRBD2. Specimen: PBMCs. The CDR3 DNA is TGTGCCATCAGTGATGACGGGAGGTATTCCACATATACGCAGTATTTT. It translates to CAISDDGRYSTYTQYF.